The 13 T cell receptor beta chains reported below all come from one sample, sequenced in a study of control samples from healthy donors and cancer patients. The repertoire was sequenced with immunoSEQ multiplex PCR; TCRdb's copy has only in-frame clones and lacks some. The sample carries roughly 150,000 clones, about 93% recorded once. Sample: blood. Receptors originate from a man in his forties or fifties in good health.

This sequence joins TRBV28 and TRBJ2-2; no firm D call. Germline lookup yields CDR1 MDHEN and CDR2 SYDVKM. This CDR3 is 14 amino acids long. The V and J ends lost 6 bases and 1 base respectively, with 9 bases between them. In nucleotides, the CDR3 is TGTGCCAGCAGACCAGCACTGAACACCGGGGAGCTGTTTTTT. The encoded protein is CASRPALNTGELFF.

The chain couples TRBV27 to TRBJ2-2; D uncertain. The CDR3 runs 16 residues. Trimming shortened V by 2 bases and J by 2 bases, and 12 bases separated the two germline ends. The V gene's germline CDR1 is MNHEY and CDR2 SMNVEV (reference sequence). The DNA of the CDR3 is TGTGCCAGCAGTTTAGGACGGAAATATAACACCGGGGAGCTGTTTTTT. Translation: CASSLGRKYNTGELFF.

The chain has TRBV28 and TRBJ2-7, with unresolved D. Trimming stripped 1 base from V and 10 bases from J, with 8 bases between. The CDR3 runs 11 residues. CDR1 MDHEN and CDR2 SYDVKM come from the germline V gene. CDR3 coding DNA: TGTGCCAGCAGTTTATCTTACAACCAGTACTTC. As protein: CASSLSYNQYF.

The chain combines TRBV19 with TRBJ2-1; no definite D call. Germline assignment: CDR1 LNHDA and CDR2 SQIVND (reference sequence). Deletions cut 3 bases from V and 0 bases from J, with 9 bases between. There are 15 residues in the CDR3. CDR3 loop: CASSIIRSSYNEQFF. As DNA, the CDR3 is TGTGCCAGTAGTATCATCAGAAGCTCCTACAATGAGCAGTTCTTC.

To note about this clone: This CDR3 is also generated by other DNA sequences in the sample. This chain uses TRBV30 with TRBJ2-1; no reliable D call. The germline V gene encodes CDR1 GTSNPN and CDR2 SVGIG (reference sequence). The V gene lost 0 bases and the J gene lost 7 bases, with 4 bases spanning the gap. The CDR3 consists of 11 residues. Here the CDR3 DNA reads TGTGCCTGGAGTGTGAGGAATGAGCAGTTCTTC. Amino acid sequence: CAWSVRNEQFF.

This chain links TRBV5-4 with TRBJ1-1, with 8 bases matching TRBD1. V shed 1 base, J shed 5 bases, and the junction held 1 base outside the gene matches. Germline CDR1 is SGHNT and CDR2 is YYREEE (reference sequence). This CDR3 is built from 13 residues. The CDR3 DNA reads TGTGCCAGCAGCTTGACAGGGGGAACTGAAGCTTTCTTT. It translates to CASSLTGGTEAFF.

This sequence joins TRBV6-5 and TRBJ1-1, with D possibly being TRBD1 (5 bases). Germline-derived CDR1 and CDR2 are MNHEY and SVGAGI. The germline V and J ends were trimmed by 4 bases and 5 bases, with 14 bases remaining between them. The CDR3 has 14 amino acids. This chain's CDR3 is CASSSGTGFTEAFF. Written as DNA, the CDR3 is TGTGCCAGCAGTTCAGGGACGGGTTTTACTGAAGCTTTCTTT.

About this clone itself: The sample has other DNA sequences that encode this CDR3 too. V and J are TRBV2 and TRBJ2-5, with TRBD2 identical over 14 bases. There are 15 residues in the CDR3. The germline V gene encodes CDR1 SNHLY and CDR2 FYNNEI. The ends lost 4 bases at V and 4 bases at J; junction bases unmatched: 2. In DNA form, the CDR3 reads TGTGCCAGCAGTGCCGGGACTAGCGGGAGAGAGACCCAGTACTTC. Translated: CASSAGTSGRETQYF.

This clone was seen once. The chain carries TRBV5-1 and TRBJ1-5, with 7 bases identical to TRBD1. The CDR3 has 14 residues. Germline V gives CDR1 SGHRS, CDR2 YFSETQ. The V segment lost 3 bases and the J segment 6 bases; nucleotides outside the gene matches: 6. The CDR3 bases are TGCGCCAGCAGCTGGGCACAGGGGACTCAGCCCCAGCATTTT. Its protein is CASSWAQGTQPQHF. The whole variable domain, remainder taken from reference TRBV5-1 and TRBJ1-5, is KAGVTQTPRYLIKTRGQQVTLSCSPISGHRSVSWYQQTPGQGLQFLFEYFSETQRNKGNFPGRFSGRQFSNSRSEMNVSTLELGDSALYLCASSWAQGTQPQHFGDGTRLSIL.

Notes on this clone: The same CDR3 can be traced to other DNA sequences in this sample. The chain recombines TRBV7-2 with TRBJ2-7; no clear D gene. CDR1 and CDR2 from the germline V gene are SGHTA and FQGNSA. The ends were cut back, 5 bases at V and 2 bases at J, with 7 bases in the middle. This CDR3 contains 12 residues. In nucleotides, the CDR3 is TGTGCCAGCAGCCTGGGCGCCTACGAGCAGTACTTC. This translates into CASSLGAYEQYF.

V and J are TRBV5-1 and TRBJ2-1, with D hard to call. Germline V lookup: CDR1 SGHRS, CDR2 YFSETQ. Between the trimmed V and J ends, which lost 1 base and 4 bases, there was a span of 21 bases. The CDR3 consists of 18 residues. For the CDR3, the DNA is TGCGCCAGCAGCTTGTGGGCTACGTCCCCCCCGGAGTACAATGAGCAGTTCTTC. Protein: CASSLWATSPPEYNEQFF.

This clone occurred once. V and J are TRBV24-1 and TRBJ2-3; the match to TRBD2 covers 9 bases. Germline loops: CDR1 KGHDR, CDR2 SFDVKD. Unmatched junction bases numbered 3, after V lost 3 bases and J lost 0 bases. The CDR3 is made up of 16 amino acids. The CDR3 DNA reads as TGTGCCACCAGTGATCCACTAGCGGGTAGCACAGATACGCAGTATTTT. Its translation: CATSDPLAGSTDTQYF.

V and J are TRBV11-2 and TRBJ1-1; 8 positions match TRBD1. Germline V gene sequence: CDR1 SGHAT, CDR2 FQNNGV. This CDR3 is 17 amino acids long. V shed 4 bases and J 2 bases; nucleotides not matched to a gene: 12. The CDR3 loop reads CASSSVPRQGTNTEAFF. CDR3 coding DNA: TGTGCCAGCAGCTCAGTACCTCGACAGGGGACAAACACTGAAGCTTTCTTT.